The present T cell receptor beta chain was sequenced within a study of cytomegalovirus exposure and HLA in healthy donors (dated by TCRdb to about 2017). About the investigation overall: A later analysis indicated that the roughly 130 validation repertoires were generated on the platform also employed for the 700 or so repertoires of the first cohort. The aim of the study was to test whether cataloging public T cell receptors could identify signatures of past pathogen exposure. Besides the first cohort of around 670 subjects, a separate validation cohort made up of 120 different subjects was used. To predict cytomegalovirus infection status, the study combined high-throughput TCR immunosequencing, statistical association of individual TCRs with disease status, and machine learning. The investigation overall reported the following: Most TCR sequences were observed very rarely across donors, whereas some public TCRs were present in many individuals. In both the original and validation cohorts, the classifier was reported to diagnose cytomegalovirus status with high specificity and sensitivity. It was suggested by the authors that the approach could potentially be generalized to other disease states and immunological phenotypes. The study gave a list of around 170 TCR beta chains associated with cytomegalovirus. A later analysis found that TCRs clustered in the first cohort also tended to co-occur in the 120 validation repertoires, with more than 90% of cluster scores above 0. Three of the identified cytomegalovirus-associated TCR beta chains were confirmed in vitro to be specific for cytomegalovirus antigens. A later analysis lacked HLA typing for the validation cohort, so it scored co-occurrence in that cohort across all 110 or so repertoires.

The donors belonged to the validation cohort of around 130 subjects, which was separate from the roughly 670-subject first cohort. A word on this clone: What antigen it recognizes has not been identified. No base quality values were provided; no much bigger clone lies one nucleotide off.

CDR1 and CDR2 are drawn from the germline V gene: SNHLY, FYNNEI. Compared with germline, V lacks 8 bases and J lacks 0 bases; bases without a gene match: 6. From its cysteine to its phenylalanine, the CDR3 spans 15 amino acids. CDR3 DNA only is kept here, 45 bases in frame from base 1. Library generation was performed with the immunoSEQ multiplex PCR assay. The source study handled its data this way. To diagnose cytomegalovirus status from the catalog of TCR beta chain sequences, a statistical classification framework was built. TCRdb took this table from immuneACCESS and kept in-frame rearrangements with V and J called. Such tables lack part of the clones; where checked against another copy, unresolved V genes explain under half of the gap, and the rest is unexplained. V and J calls and clone size are those listed in that table; D and trimming were worked out from the DNA. The sample table records some 160,000 clones; 80% to 95% of these occur just once. The biggest ten clones account for about 0.7% of the sample.

Recombination connected TRBV2 to TRBJ1-1, with TRBD1 identical over 10 junction bases. This receptor was identified in a man younger than 30 in good health and CMV-seronegative. Sequencing input: PBMCs. In nucleotides, the sequence is TGTGCCAGCGGACAGGGGGTGATGGTGAACACTGAAGCTTTCTTT. Its product reads: CASGQGVMVNTEAFF.